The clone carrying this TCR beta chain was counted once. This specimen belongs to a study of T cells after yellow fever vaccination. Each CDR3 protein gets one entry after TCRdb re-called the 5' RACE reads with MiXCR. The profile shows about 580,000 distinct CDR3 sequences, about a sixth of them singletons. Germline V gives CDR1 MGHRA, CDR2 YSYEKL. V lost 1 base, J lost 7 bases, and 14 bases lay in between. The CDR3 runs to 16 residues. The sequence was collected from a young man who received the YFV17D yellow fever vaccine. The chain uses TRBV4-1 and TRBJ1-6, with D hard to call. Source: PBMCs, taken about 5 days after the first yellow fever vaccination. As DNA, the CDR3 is TGCGCCAGCAGCCAAGGAGCTAGTACAGCCAATTCACCCCTCCACTTT. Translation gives CASSQGASTANSPLHF.